The present entry profiles one T cell receptor beta chain with its context. Its antigen is undetermined. This specimen comes from a study of T cell responses to AZD1222 COVID-19 vaccine. Study results and caveats: Just six AZD1222 recipients tested seropositive at baseline.

The protocol was immunoSEQ multiplex PCR, while the TCRdb copy is restricted to in-frame clones and leaves out a portion. The sample consists of about 130,000 clones, around 90% of them appearing once. V gave up 6 bases and J gave up 4 bases, with 11 bases separating them. CDR3 length: 13 amino acids. From germline, CDR1 is LNHDA and CDR2 SQIVND (reference sequence). Here the sequenced sample was peripheral blood, taken on day 0 of AZD1222 vaccination. This clonotype was obtained from an adult in good health. V usage is TRBV19 and J usage is TRBJ2-3; no clear D gene. CDR3 DNA sequence: TGTGCCAGTAGCTCGCCTTTTTCAGATACGCAGTATTTT. It translates to CASSSPFSDTQYF.